One sample yielded the 24 T cell receptor beta chains listed below, sequenced in a study of control samples from healthy donors and cancer patients. Sequencing used immunoSEQ multiplex PCR; TCRdb keeps in-frame clones, though not all of them. This sample has about 59,000 clones, with more than 85% found just once. Sequencing was done on a sample of PBMCs. The receptors were sampled from a man aged 40-49 years with colorectal cancer.

The chain uses TRBV24-1 and TRBJ2-1; 12 nucleotides line up with TRBD1. The CDR3 runs to 15 residues. J gave up 7 bases and V 3 bases, and 3 bases lay outside the gene matches. Germline V gene lookup returns CDR1 KGHDR and CDR2 SFDVKD. The CDR3 coding sequence is TGTGCCACCAGTGATCCGGGACAGGGGGCGAATGAGCAGTTCTTC. Amino acids: CATSDPGQGANEQFF.

The V gene is TRBV29-1, the J gene TRBJ1-3; no clear D gene. Trimming shortened V by 3 bases and J by 3 bases, and 12 bases separated the two germline ends. In germline, CDR1 is SQVTM, CDR2 ANQGSEA. The CDR3 is 14 amino acids. The CDR3 sequence: CSVDGRLYGNTIYF. Written as DNA, the CDR3 is TGCAGCGTTGACGGGAGGTTGTATGGAAACACCATATATTTT.

The chain couples TRBV29-1 to TRBJ1-1; 8 bases map to TRBD1. CDR3 length: 13 amino acids. V lost 7 bases and J lost 4; bases outside the gene matches: 8. Germline-derived CDR1 and CDR2 are SQVTM and ANQGSEA. CDR3 loop: CSADRGSGTEAFF. The CDR3 nucleotides read TGCAGCGCCGACAGGGGTTCAGGCACTGAAGCTTTCTTT.

The rearrangement joins TRBV3-1 (or the pseudogene TRBV3-2) to TRBJ2-1, with D possibly matching TRBD2 (6 bases). Trimming removed 10 bases from V and 6 bases from J, with 19 bases in between. Germline values: CDR1 LGHDT, CDR2 YNNKEL (reference sequence). The CDR3 is 14 amino acids. CDR3 region: CATSLPGLPNEQFF. The CDR3 coding sequence is TGTGCCACCTCTCTCCCGGGACTCCCCAATGAGCAGTTCTTC.

The J gene is TRBJ2-7, the V gene TRBV4-2; 13 bases are shared with TRBD2. There are 14 residues in the CDR3. Germline trimming cut 8 bases from V and 0 bases from J; bases unmatched to any gene: 1. CDR1 is LGHNA and CDR2 is YNFKEQ in the germline V gene. For the CDR3, the DNA is TGTGCCAGCCGGACTAGCGGGGGCTCCTACGAGCAGTACTTC. Translated, it gives CASRTSGGSYEQYF.

The chain employs TRBV6-5 and TRBJ2-1; 7 positions match TRBD1. V shed 4 bases and J 3 bases; nucleotides not matched to a gene: 3. The CDR3 totals 14 residues. Looked up from germline, CDR1 is MNHEY and CDR2 is SVGAGI. The CDR3 reads CASSSYRGYNEQFF. CDR3 in DNA: TGTGCCAGCAGTTCCTACAGGGGCTACAATGAGCAGTTCTTC.

The V and J genes are TRBV7-9 and TRBJ2-7, with 7 bases that match TRBD2. Per the germline V gene, CDR1 is SEHNR and CDR2 is FQNEAQ (reference sequence). V gave up 0 bases and J gave up 3 bases; unmatched junction bases: 2. The CDR3 totals 14 residues. For the CDR3, the DNA is TGTGCCAGCAGCTTAGCGGGACTAAACTACGAGCAGTACTTC. Protein product: CASSLAGLNYEQYF.

The chain employs TRBV3-1 (or the pseudogene TRBV3-2) and TRBJ2-7, with 7 bases lining up with TRBD2. CDR3 length: 15 residues. Germline-derived CDR1 and CDR2 are LGHDT and YNNKEL (reference sequence). V was pared by 0 bases and J by 9 bases, with 11 bases of the junction left unmatched. CDR3 DNA: TGTGCCAGCAGCCAAGATGGATGGCGGGGGACTGCGCAGTACTTC. This sequence encodes CASSQDGWRGTAQYF.

The rearrangement joins TRBV30 to TRBJ1-6; tentative D call: TRBD1 (5 bases). V shed 1 base and J shed 7 bases, with 8 bases lying between them. This CDR3 has 13 residues. CDR1 and CDR2 (germline): GTSNPN, SVGIG (reference sequence). The CDR3 here is CAWSADKNSPLHF. The CDR3 nucleotides read TGTGCCTGGAGTGCGGACAAGAATTCACCCCTCCACTTT.

The rearrangement joins TRBV5-1 to TRBJ2-3; 9 nucleotides match TRBD1. The junction had 5 bases not matched to a gene; V was cut back by 4 bases and J by 2 bases. The CDR3 loop spans 15 amino acids. Germline values: CDR1 SGHRS, CDR2 YFSETQ. The CDR3 loop is CASSLDRGVTDTQYF. The DNA of the CDR3 is TGCGCCAGCAGCCTGGACAGGGGAGTCACAGATACGCAGTATTTT.

J is TRBJ2-7 and V is TRBV9; D is uncertain. Germline V gives CDR1 SGDLS, CDR2 YYNGEE. Trimming left V 4 bases short and J 4 bases short, with 15 bases between. There are 14 residues in the CDR3. CDR3 sequence reads: CASSPRATNYEQYF. As DNA, the CDR3 is TGTGCCAGCAGCCCCCGGGCCACGAATTACGAGCAGTACTTC.

The genes are TRBV5-5 and TRBJ1-5; TRBD1 matches 9 bases. The germline gives CDR1 SGHKS, CDR2 YYEKEE (reference sequence). The CDR3 covers 17 residues. V was clipped by 4 bases and J by 1 base; unmatched bases: 9. CDR3 region: CASSQRLDRGSNQPQHF. CDR3 bases: TGTGCCAGCAGCCAACGGCTGGACAGGGGAAGCAATCAGCCCCAGCATTTT.

The J gene is TRBJ2-3, the V gene TRBV7-8, with D possibly TRBD2 on 6 matching bases. The CDR3 has 18 residues. From germline, CDR1 is SGHVS and CDR2 FQNEAQ. V lost 5 bases, J lost 2 bases, and 23 bases lay in between. As DNA, the CDR3 is TGTGCCAGCAGCCCCGGGTTAGCGGCACTCTTTCTCACAGATACGCAGTATTTT. The encoded protein is CASSPGLAALFLTDTQYF.

V gene TRBV7-9 combines with J gene TRBJ1-2; D unclear. Germline V gene lookup returns CDR1 SEHNR and CDR2 FQNEAQ (reference sequence). This CDR3 has 15 amino acids. The germline V and J ends were trimmed by 0 bases and 2 bases, with 10 bases remaining between them. The CDR3: CASSLAGAVNYGYTF. The CDR3 DNA follows: TGTGCCAGCAGCTTAGCGGGAGCTGTAAACTATGGCTACACCTTC.

The J gene is TRBJ2-1, the V gene TRBV5-6; no definite D call. The length of the CDR3 is 12 residues. V dropped 2 bases and J dropped 9 bases, with 9 bases sitting between them. CDR1 and CDR2 from the germline V gene are SGHDT and YYEEEE. Here the CDR3 DNA reads TGTGCCAGCAGCTTAGGGTGGGGTGAGCAGTTCTTC. It yields the protein CASSLGWGEQFF. The entire variable domain, with the rest obtained from reference TRBV5-6 and TRBJ2-1, is as follows: DAGVTQSPTHLIKTRGQQVTLRCSPKSGHDTVSWYQQALGQGPQFIFQYYEEEERQRGNFPDRFSGHQFPNYSSELNVNALLLGDSALYLCASSLGWGEQFFGPGTRLTVL.

About this clone: Germline and junction disagree at one end, which may indicate a read error. Other nucleotide sequences from this sample produce the same CDR3. The chain recombines TRBV6-5 with TRBJ1-2; no firm D call. The CDR3 has 15 residues. Germline assignment: CDR1 MNHEY and CDR2 SVGAGI. The CDR3 sequence: CASSYEGTPNYGYTF. DNA of the CDR3: TGTGCCAGCAGTTACGAAGGTACTCCGAACTATGGCTATACCTTC.

V usage is TRBV4-1 and J usage is TRBJ1-1; 7 bases are shared with TRBD1. The CDR3 runs 12 residues. In germline, CDR1 is MGHRA, CDR2 YSYEKL. V dropped 3 bases and J dropped 8; count of bases not matched to a gene: 3. The CDR3 spells CASSHPGQEAFF. CDR3 coding DNA: TGCGCCAGCAGCCACCCGGGACAGGAAGCTTTCTTT.

The chain is built from TRBV25-1 and TRBJ2-7; 7 positions agree with TRBD1. This CDR3 has 14 residues. Germline V gives CDR1 MGHDK, CDR2 SYGVNS. The trim removed 1 base at V and 4 bases at J, leaving 4 bases unmatched. The CDR3: CASSESGTAYEQYF. For the CDR3, the DNA is TGTGCCAGCAGTGAATCGGGGACAGCTTACGAGCAGTACTTC.

This clone was counted a single time. This chain links TRBV24-1 with TRBJ2-3; D is ambiguous. V was clipped by 10 bases and J by 5 bases, with 6 bases between them. The CDR3 is 10 amino acids. CDR1 KGHDR and CDR2 SFDVKD come from the germline V gene. The CDR3 here is CATGRDTQYF. The CDR3 coding sequence is TGTGCCACGGGCAGAGATACGCAGTATTTT.

This rearrangement joins TRBV19 to TRBJ1-2; D gene unclear. Trimming cost V 3 bases and J 4 bases, with 9 bases left between them. Looked up from germline, CDR1 is LNHDA and CDR2 is SQIVND (reference sequence). This CDR3 is 13 amino acids long. CDR3 protein: CASSIFPSYGYTF. Written as DNA, the CDR3 is TGTGCCAGTAGTATCTTTCCCAGCTATGGCTACACCTTC.

This chain joins TRBV6-2 or TRBV6-3 and TRBJ2-7; D gene unclear. CDR1 and CDR2 (germline): MNHEY, SVGEGT. This CDR3 contains 14 residues. Trimming cost V 2 bases and J 0 bases, with 8 bases left between them. This CDR3 reads CASSYRAISYEQYF. DNA for the CDR3: TGTGCCAGCAGTTACAGGGCCATCTCCTACGAGCAGTACTTC.

The chain joins TRBV20-1 to TRBJ2-5; 9 bases are shared with TRBD2. The CDR3 runs 16 residues. CDR1 and CDR2 from the germline V gene are DFQATT and SNEGSKA (reference sequence). Trimming took 3 bases from V and 2 from J; bases not matched to a gene: 10. This CDR3 is CSASWGSAGGQETQYF. CDR3 bases: TGCAGTGCTAGTTGGGGTTCGGCGGGGGGGCAAGAGACCCAGTACTTC.

This chain connects TRBV7-8 to TRBJ2-7; D is ambiguous. V was trimmed by 5 bases and J by 2 bases, leaving 7 bases between them. The CDR3 is made up of 12 amino acids. Germline lookup yields CDR1 SGHVS and CDR2 FQNEAQ. This CDR3 reads CASSLIPYEQYF. The CDR3 region has the DNA TGTGCCAGCAGCCTAATACCCTACGAGCAGTACTTC.

This chain connects TRBV27 to TRBJ1-1; a weak D match, TRBD1 (5 bases). The CDR3 is 17 amino acids. V gave up 6 bases and J gave up 5 bases, with 25 bases separating them. The germline CDR1 and CDR2 sequences are MNHEY and SMNVEV (reference sequence). DNA for the CDR3: TGTGCCAGCAGCTCGGTAAGGACATCCGGGGGTGGAACTGAAGCTTTCTTT. Translating gives CASSSVRTSGGGTEAFF.